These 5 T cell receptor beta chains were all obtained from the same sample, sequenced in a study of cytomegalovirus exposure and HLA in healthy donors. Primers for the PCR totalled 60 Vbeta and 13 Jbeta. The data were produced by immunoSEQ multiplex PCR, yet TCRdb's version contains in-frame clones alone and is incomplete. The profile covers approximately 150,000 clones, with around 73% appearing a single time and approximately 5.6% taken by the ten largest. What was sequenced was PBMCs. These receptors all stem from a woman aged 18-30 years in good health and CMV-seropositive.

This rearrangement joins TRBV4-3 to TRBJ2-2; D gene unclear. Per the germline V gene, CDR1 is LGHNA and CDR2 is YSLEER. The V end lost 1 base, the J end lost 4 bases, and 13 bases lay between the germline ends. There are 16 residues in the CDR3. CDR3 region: CASSQGLAFRTGELFF. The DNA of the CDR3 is TGCGCCAGCAGCCAAGGTTTGGCCTTTCGCACCGGGGAGCTGTTTTTT.

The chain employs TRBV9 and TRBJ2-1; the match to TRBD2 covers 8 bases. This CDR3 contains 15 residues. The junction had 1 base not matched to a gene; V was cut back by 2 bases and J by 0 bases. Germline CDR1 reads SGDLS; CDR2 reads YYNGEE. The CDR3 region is CASSVAGGSYNEQFF. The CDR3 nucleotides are TGTGCCAGCAGCGTGGCGGGGGGCTCCTACAATGAGCAGTTCTTC.

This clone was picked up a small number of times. CDR3 in amino acids: CASSYQTGGSGNTIYF. Written as DNA, the CDR3 is TGTGCCAGCAGTTACCAGACAGGGGGCTCTGGAAACACCATATATTTT. The gene calls are TRBV6-6 and TRBJ1-3, with 9 bases identical to TRBD1. The V gene's germline CDR1 is MNHNY and CDR2 SVGAGI (reference sequence). This CDR3 is 16 amino acids long. V dropped 2 bases and J dropped 0; count of bases not matched to a gene: 2.

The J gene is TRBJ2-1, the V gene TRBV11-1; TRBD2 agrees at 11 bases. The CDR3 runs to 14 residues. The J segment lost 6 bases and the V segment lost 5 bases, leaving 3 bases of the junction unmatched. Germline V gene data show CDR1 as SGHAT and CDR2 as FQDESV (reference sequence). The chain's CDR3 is CASSLSGGANEQFF. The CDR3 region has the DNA TGTGCCAGCAGCCTTAGCGGGGGGGCCAATGAGCAGTTCTTC.

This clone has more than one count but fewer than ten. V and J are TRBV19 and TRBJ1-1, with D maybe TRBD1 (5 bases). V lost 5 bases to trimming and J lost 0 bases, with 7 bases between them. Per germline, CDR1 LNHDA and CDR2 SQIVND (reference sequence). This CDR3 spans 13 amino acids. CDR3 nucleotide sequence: TGTGCCAGTAGTCCCAGGGTGAACACTGAAGCTTTCTTT. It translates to CASSPRVNTEAFF.